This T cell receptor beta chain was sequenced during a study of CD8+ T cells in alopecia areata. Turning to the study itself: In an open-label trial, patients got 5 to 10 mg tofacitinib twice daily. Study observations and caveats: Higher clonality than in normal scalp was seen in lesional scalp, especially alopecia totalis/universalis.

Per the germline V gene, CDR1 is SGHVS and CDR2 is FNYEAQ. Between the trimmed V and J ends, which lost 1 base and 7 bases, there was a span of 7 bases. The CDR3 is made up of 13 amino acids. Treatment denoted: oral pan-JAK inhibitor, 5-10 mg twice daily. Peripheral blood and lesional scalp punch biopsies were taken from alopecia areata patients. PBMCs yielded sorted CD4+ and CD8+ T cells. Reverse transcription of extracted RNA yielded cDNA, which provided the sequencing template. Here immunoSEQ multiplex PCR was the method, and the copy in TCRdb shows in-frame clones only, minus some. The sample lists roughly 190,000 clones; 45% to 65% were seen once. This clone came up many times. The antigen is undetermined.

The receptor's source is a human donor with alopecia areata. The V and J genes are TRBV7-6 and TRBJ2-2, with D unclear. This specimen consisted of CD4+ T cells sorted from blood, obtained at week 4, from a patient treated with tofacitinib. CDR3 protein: CASSLGQFGELFF. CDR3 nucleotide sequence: TGTGCCAGCAGCTTAGGACAATTCGGGGAGCTGTTTTTT. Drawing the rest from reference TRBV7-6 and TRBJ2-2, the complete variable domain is GAGVSQSPRYKVTKRGQDVALRCDPISGHVSLYWYRQALGQGPEFLTYFNYEAQQDKSGLPNDRFSAERPEGSISTLTIQRTEQRDSAMYRCASSLGQFGELFFGEGSRLTVL.